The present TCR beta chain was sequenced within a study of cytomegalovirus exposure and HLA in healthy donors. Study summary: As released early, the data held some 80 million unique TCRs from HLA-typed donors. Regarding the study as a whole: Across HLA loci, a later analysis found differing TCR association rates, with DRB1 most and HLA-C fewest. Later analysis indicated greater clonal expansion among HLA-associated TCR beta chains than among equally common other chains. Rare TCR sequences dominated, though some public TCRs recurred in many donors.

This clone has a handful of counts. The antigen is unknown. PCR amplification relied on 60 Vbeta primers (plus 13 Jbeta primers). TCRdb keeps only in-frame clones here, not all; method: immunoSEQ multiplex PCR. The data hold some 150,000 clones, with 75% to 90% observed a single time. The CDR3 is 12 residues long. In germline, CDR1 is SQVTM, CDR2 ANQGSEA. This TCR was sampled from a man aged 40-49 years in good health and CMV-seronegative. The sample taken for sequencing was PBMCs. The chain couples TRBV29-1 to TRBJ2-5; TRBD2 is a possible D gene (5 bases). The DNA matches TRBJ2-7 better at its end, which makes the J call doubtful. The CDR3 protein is CSVEIAGYEQYF. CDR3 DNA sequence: TGCAGCGTTGAAATCGCGGGCTACGAGCAGTACTTC.